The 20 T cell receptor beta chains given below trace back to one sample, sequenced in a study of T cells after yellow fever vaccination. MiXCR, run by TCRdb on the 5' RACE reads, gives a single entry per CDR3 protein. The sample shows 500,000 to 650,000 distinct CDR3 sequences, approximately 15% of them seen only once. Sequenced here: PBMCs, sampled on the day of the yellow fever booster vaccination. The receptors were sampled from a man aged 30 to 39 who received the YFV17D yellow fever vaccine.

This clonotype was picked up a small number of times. The CDR3 sequence: CSLEAGDVYEQYF. For the CDR3, the DNA is TGCAGCCTAGAAGCGGGAGATGTTTACGAGCAGTACTTC. The chain uses TRBV20-1 and TRBJ2-7; the match to TRBD2 covers 8 bases. Germline-derived CDR1 and CDR2 are DFQATT and SNEGSKA (reference sequence). The CDR3 totals 13 residues.

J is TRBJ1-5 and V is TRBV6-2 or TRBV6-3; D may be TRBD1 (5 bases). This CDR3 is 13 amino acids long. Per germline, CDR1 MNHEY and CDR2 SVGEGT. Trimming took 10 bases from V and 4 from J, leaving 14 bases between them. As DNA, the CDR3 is TGTGCCACAGACAACAGGAGAAATCAGCCCCAGCATTTT. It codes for CATDNRRNQPQHF.

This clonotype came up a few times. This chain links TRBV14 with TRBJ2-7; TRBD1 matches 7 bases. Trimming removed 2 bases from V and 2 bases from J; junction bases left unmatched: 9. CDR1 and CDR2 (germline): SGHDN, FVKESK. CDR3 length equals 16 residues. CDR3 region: CASSQHPGTAAYEQYF. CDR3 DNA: TGTGCCAGCAGCCAACACCCCGGGACAGCCGCCTACGAGCAGTACTTC.

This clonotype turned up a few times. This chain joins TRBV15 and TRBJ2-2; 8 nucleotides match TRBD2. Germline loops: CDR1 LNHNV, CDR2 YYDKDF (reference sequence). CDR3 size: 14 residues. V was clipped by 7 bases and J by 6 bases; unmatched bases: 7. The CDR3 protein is CATTIPGGAGELFF. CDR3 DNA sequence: TGTGCCACCACCATCCCGGGGGGGGCCGGGGAGCTGTTTTTT. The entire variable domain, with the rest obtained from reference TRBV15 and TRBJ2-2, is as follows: DAMVIQNPRYQVTQFGKPVTLSCSQTLNHNVMYWYQQKSSQAPKLLFHYYDKDFNNEADTPDNFQSRRPNTSFCFLDIRSPGLGDTAMYLCATTIPGGAGELFFGEGSRLTVL.

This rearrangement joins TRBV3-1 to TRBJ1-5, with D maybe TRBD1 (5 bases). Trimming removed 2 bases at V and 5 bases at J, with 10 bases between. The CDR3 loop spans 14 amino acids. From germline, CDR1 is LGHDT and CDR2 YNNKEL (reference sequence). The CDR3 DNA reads TGTGCCAGCAGCCAATACGGGACCGATCAGCCCCAGCATTTT. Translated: CASSQYGTDQPQHF.

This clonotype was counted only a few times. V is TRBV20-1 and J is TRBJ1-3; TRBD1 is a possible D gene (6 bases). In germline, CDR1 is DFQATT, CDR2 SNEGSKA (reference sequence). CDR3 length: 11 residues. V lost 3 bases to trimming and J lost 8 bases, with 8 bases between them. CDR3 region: CSARGGDTIYF. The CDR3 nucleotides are TGCAGTGCTAGGGGGGGCGACACCATATATTTT.

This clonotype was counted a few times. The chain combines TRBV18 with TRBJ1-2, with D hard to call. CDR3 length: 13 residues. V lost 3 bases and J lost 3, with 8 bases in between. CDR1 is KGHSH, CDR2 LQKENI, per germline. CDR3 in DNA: TGTGCCAGCTCACCCTCAGTGGACTATGGCTACACCTTC. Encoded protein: CASSPSVDYGYTF.

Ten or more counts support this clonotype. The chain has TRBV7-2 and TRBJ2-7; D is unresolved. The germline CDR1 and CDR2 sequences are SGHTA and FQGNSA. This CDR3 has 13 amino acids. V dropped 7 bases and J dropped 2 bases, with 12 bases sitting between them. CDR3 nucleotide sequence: TGTGCCAGCACCCCGACTGCGCCCTACGAGCAGTACTTC. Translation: CASTPTAPYEQYF.

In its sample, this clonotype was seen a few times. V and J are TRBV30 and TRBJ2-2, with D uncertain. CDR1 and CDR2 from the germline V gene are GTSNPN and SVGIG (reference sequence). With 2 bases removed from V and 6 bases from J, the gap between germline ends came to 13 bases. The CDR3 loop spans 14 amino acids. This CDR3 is CAWSSPDFSGELFF. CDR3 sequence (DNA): TGTGCCTGGAGTTCGCCTGATTTTTCCGGGGAGCTGTTTTTT.

In DNA, the CDR3 is TGTGCCAGCAGCATGACTAGCCGGGAGACCCAGTACTTC. Translated, it gives CASSMTSRETQYF. The chain is built from TRBV6-1 and TRBJ2-5, with 7 bases that match TRBD2. The junction had 6 bases not matched to a gene; V was cut back by 6 bases and J by 5 bases. Germline V gene data show CDR1 as MNHNS and CDR2 as SASEGT. The CDR3 is 13 residues long.

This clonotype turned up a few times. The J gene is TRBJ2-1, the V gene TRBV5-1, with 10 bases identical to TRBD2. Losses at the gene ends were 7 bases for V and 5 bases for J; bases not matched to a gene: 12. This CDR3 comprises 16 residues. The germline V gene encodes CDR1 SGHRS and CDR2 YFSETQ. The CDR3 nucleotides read TGCGCCAGCTCCCCAGCCGGACTAGCGGTGAACAATGAGCAGTTCTTC. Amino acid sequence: CASSPAGLAVNNEQFF.

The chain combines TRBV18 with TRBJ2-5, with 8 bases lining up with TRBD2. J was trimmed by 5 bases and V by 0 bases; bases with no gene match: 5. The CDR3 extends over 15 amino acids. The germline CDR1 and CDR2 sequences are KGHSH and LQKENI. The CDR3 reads CASSPPGLVGETQYF. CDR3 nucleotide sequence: TGTGCCAGCTCACCACCGGGACTAGTTGGTGAGACCCAGTACTTC.

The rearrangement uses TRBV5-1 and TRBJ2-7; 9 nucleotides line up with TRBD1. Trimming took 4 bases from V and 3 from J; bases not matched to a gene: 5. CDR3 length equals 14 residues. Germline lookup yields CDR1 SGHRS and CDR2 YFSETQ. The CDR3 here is CASSEDRGFYEQYF. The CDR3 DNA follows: TGCGCCAGCAGCGAAGACAGGGGGTTCTACGAGCAGTACTTC.

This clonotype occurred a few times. The CDR3, as DNA: TGTGCCAGCAGCCCAGACCAGCGGGGGGGGCAGTTCTTC. Its translation: CASSPDQRGGQFF. The chain has TRBV11-1 and TRBJ2-1; 10 positions match TRBD2. Germline CDR1 reads SGHAT; CDR2 reads FQDESV (reference sequence). V was pared by 5 bases and J by 12 bases, with 7 bases of the junction left unmatched. The CDR3 is 13 amino acids.

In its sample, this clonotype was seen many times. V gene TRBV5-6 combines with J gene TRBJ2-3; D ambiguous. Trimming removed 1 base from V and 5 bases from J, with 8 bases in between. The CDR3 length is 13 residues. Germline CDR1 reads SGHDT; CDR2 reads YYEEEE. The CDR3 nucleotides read TGTGCCAGCAGCTTGAGCCTTGAAGATACGCAGTATTTT. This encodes CASSLSLEDTQYF.

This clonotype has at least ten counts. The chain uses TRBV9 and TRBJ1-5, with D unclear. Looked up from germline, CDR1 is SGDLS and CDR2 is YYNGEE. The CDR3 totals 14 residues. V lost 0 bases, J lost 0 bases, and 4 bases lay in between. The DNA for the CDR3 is TGTGCCAGCAGCGTAGATGGTAGCAATCAGCCCCAGCATTTT. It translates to CASSVDGSNQPQHF.

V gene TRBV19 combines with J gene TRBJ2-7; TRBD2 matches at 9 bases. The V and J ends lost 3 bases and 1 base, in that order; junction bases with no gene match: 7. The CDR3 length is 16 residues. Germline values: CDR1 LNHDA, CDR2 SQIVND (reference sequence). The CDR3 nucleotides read TGTGCCAGTAGTATCGCGGGAGGGGTATCTTCCTACGAGCAGTACTTC. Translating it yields CASSIAGGVSSYEQYF.

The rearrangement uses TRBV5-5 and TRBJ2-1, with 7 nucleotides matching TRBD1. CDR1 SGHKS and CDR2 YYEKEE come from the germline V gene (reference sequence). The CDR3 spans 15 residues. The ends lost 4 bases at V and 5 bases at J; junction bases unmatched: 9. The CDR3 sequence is CASSQGVTANNEQFF. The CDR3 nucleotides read TGTGCCAGCAGCCAGGGGGTAACGGCAAACAATGAGCAGTTCTTC.

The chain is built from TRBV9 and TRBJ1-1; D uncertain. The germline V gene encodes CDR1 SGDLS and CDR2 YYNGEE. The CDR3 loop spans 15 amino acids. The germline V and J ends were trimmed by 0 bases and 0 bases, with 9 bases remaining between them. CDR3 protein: CASSVGHGMNTEAFF. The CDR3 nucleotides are TGTGCCAGCAGCGTAGGACACGGGATGAACACTGAAGCTTTCTTT. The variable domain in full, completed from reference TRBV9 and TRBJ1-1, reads DSGVTQTPKHLITATGQRVTLRCSPRSGDLSVYWYQQSLDQGLQFLIQYYNGEERAKGNILERFSAQQFPDLHSELNLSSLELGDSALYFCASSVGHGMNTEAFFGQGTRLTVV.

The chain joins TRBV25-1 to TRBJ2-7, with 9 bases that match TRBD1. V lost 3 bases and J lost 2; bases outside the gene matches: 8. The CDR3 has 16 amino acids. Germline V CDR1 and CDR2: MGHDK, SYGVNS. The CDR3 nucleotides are TGTGCCAGCAGTGATCCTGGACAGGGGAAAACCTACGAGCAGTACTTC. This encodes CASSDPGQGKTYEQYF.